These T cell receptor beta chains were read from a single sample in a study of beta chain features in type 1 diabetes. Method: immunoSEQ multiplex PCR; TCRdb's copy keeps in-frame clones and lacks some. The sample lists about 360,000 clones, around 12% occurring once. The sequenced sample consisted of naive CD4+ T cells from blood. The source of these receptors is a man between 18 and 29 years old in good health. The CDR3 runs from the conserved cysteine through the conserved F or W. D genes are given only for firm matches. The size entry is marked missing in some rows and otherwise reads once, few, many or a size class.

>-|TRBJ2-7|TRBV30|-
TGTGCCTGGAGTGTACGGCGGGGTACCTACGAGCAGTACTTC
CAWSVRRGTYEQYF
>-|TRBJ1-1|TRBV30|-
TGTGCCTGGAGCAGGGCGAACACTGAAGCTTTCTTT
CAWSRANTEAFF
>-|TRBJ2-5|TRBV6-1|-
TGTGCCAGCAGTGCCTGGGGGGAGGAAGAGACCCAGTACTTC
CASSAWGEEETQYF
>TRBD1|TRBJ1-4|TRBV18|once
TGTGCCAGCTCACTGAACCAGGGGGATCCTAATGAAAAACTGTTTTTT
CASSLNQGDPNEKLFF
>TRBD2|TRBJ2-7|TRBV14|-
TGTGCCAGCAGCCAAGTTCTGGGCGGGAGTTACGAGCAGTACTTC
CASSQVLGGSYEQYF
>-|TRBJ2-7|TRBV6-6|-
TGTGCCAGCAGTTACGAGCTGAGAGAGAGGCAGTACTTC
CASSYELRERQYF
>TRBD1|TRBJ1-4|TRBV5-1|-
TGCGCCAGCAGACGGCGGGACAGCGCGACAACTAATGAAAAACTGTTTTTT
CASRRRDSATTNEKLFF
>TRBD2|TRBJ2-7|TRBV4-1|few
TGCGCCAGCAGCCAGGGGACTAGTAAGACCTACGAGCAGTACTTC
CASSQGTSKTYEQYF
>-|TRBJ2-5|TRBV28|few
TGTGCCAGCAGTACCCCCCCAACAGGGCCCCAAGAGACCCAGTACTTC
CASSTPPTGPQETQYF
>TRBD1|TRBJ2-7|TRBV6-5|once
TGTGCCAGCACTAGGGACAGCAGCTCCTACGAGCAGTACTTC
CASTRDSSSYEQYF
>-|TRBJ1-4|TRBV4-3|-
TGCGCCAGCAGCCAAAAACCCGGGACTTCGAATGAAAAACTGTTTTTT
CASSQKPGTSNEKLFF
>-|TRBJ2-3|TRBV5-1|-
TGCGCCAGCAGCTTGGGGCTGGGCACAGATACGCAGTATTTT
CASSLGLGTDTQYF
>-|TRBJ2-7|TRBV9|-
TGTGCCAGCAGCGCTAGGGATCTACCCAAGGGGGAGCAGTACTTC
CASSARDLPKGEQYF
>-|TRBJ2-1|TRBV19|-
TGTGCCAGTAGTATTGCAGGCGGGGGCTCCAATGAGCAGTTCTTC
CASSIAGGGSNEQFF
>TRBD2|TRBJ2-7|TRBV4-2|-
TGTGCCAGCAGCCGGGACTACTCCTACGAGCAGTACTTC
CASSRDYSYEQYF
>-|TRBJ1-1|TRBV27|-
TGTGCCAGCAAGGGGGGGCGCGGGACTGAAGCTTTCTTT
CASKGGRGTEAFF
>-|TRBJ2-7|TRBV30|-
TGTGCCTGGAGTACCCTCAGAGGCAGACTGGTAATGGAGCAGTACTTC
CAWSTLRGRLVMEQYF
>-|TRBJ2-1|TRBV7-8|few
TGTGCCAGCAGCCCCAGGGCGGGAAGACTCTACAATGAGCAGTTCTTC
CASSPRAGRLYNEQFF
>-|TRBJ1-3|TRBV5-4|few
TGTGCCAGCAGCTTGACGGGATCTGCTGGAAACACCATATATTTT
CASSLTGSAGNTIYF
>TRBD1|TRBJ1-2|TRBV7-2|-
TGTGCCAGCAGCCTCACAGACAGGGAGTACTATGGCTACACCTTC
CASSLTDREYYGYTF
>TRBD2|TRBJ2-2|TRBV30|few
TGTGCCTGGAACGGGGGGGCCAACACCGGGGAGCTGTTTTTT
CAWNGGANTGELFF
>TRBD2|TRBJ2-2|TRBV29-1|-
TGCAGCGTTGTAGCGGGGGGGAACACCGGGGAGCTGTTTTTT
CSVVAGGNTGELFF
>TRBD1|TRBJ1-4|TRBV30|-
TGTGCCTGGAGTGCCTGGGACAGGGTCGACGAAAAACTGTTTTTT
CAWSAWDRVDEKLFF
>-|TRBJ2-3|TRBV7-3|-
TGTGCCAGCAGCTTATGGCCCCTCACAGATACGCAGTATTTT
CASSLWPLTDTQYF
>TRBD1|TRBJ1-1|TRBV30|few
TGTGCCTGGAGACAGGGGATGAACACTGAAGCTTTCTTT
CAWRQGMNTEAFF
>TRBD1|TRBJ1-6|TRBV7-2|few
TGTGCCAGCAGATTCATAACCGGGACAGCGAATTCACCCCTCCACTTT
CASRFITGTANSPLHF
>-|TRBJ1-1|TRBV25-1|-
TGTGCCAGCAGTGTGCAGGGGAACACTGAAGCTTTCTTT
CASSVQGNTEAFF
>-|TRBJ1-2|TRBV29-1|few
TGCAGCGCCGAGGAAGACTATGGCTACACCTTC
CSAEEDYGYTF
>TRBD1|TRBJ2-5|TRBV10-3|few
TGTGCCGTCAACCGGGACAGGCAAGAGACCCAGTACTTC
CAVNRDRQETQYF
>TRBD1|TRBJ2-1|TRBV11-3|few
TGTGCCAGCAGCTTCGACAGGGACAATGAGCAGTTCTTC
CASSFDRDNEQFF
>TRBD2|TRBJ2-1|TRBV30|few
TGTGCCTGGGATCCGGGACTAGCCCTTAGGAGTGAGCAGTTCTTC
CAWDPGLALRSEQFF
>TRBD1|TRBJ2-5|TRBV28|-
TGTGCCAGCAGTCCGCACGGGACAGCTAAAGAGACCCAGTACTTC
CASSPHGTAKETQYF
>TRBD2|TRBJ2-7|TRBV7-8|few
TGTGCCAGCAGCGGGGCCGGGAGGCCGAGCTCCTACGAGCAGTACTTC
CASSGAGRPSSYEQYF
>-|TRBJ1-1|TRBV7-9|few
TGTGCCAGCAGCTCCTCTCCGGGGAACACTGAAGCTTTCTTT
CASSSSPGNTEAFF
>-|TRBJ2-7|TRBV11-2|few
TGTGCCAGCAGCTTACAGGGGAGCTCCTACGAGCAGTACTTC
CASSLQGSSYEQYF
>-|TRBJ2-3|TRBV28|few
TGTGCCAGCAGTTTCCAGGAGGGGAAAGGCACAGATACGCAGTATTTT
CASSFQEGKGTDTQYF
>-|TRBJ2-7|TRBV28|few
TGTGCCAGCAGTTTTGGGCAGCAGGGTAGGAACGAGCAGTACTTC
CASSFGQQGRNEQYF
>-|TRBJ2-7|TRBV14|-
TGTGCCAGCAGCCAAATGGCAGGGATCGAGCAGTACTTC
CASSQMAGIEQYF
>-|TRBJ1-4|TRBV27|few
TGTGCCAGCCGGCTGGGCTCAACTAATGAAAAACTGTTTTTT
CASRLGSTNEKLFF
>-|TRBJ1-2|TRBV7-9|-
TGTGCCAGCAGCTTACAGGAGACTAATGGCTACACCTTC
CASSLQETNGYTF
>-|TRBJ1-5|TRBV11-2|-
TGTGCCAGCAGCTTAGTATCGGATCAGCCCCAGCATTTT
CASSLVSDQPQHF
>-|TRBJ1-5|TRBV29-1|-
TGCAGCGTTGAAGATCTGGCCGGGCAGCCCCAGCATTTT
CSVEDLAGQPQHF
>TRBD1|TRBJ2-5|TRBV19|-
TGTGCCAGTAGTCCCAGGGGGGAGACCCAGTACTTC
CASSPRGETQYF
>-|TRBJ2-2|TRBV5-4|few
TGTGCCAGCAGCTTGGCGGGAAACACCGGGGAGCTGTTTTTT
CASSLAGNTGELFF
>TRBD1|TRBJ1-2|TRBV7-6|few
TGTGCCAGCAGCTTAACGGACAGGGGAAATGGCTACACCTTC
CASSLTDRGNGYTF
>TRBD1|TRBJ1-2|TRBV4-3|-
TGCGCCAGCAGCTTTTTTACCGGGACAGGGGAGTATGGCTACACCTTC
CASSFFTGTGEYGYTF
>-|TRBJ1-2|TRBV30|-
TGTGCCTGGAGTGTACGCGGCTATGGCTACACCTTC
CAWSVRGYGYTF